The 9 T cell receptor beta chains below come from one sample, sequenced in a study of cytomegalovirus exposure and HLA in healthy donors (dated by TCRdb to about 2017). Receptors were amplified or captured by the immunoSEQ multiplex PCR assay. For the multiplex PCR, a mixture combining 60 forward primers for TCR Vbeta segments and 13 reverse primers for TCR Jbeta segments was used. Drawn from immuneACCESS, this table holds only the in-frame rearrangements with V and J called that TCRdb kept. Clones are partly lost; checked studies trace under half to an unresolved V gene and leave the rest unexplained. The sample data list about 150,000 clones, and roughly three quarters of these were observed just once. The ten top clones hold over 6% of the sample. Material: PBMCs. The receptors stem from a man under 40 in good health and CMV-seropositive.

The chain links TRBV9 to TRBJ1-2, with TRBD1 as a possible D gene (5 bases). Between the trimmed V and J ends, which lost 0 bases and 5 bases, there was a span of 17 bases. Germline CDR1 and CDR2: SGDLS and YYNGEE. The CDR3 covers 16 residues. CDR3 nucleotide sequence: TGTGCCAGCAGCGTAGTGCCACTCGGGGGAGAATATGGCTACACCTTC. This translates into CASSVVPLGGEYGYTF.

This clone was detected only a few times. The J gene is TRBJ2-1, the V gene TRBV11-2, with D maybe TRBD1 (5 bases). Trimming removed 0 bases from V and 5 bases from J, with 8 bases in between. CDR1 SGHAT and CDR2 FQNNGV come from the germline V gene. CDR3 size: 14 residues. Here the CDR3 reads CASSLDRANNEQFF. The CDR3 DNA follows: TGTGCCAGCAGCTTAGACAGGGCAAACAATGAGCAGTTCTTC.

V and J are TRBV28 and TRBJ1-2; 10 bases are shared with TRBD1. Germline V CDR1 and CDR2: MDHEN, SYDVKM. This CDR3 contains 15 residues. V was clipped by 0 bases and J by 8 bases; unmatched bases: 6. The CDR3 bases are TGTGCCAGCAGTTTATGGGGACAGGGGAGGAAAGGCTACACCTTC. Amino acid sequence: CASSLWGQGRKGYTF.

The J gene is TRBJ2-1, the V gene TRBV9; TRBD2 is a possible D gene (5 bases). Per the germline V gene, CDR1 is SGDLS and CDR2 is YYNGEE. V lost 0 bases, J lost 4 bases, and 14 bases lay in between. The CDR3 has 16 amino acids. The CDR3 DNA reads TGTGCCAGCAGCGTAGGGTCCCTAGCAAGATACAATGAGCAGTTCTTC. Protein product: CASSVGSLARYNEQFF.

For the CDR3, the DNA is TGTGCCAGCAGCCTTCGGGGGGTAGGTGAAAAACTGTTTTTT. Translated: CASSLRGVGEKLFF. The rearrangement links TRBV28 to TRBJ1-4; tentative D call: TRBD1 (5 bases). V dropped 6 bases and J dropped 7 bases, with 15 bases sitting between them. The germline V gene encodes CDR1 MDHEN and CDR2 SYDVKM. The CDR3 is made up of 14 amino acids.

This clone was seen only a few times. This sequence joins TRBV9 and TRBJ2-1; 10 bases match TRBD2. V lost 5 bases, J lost 5 bases, and 7 bases stayed unmatched. This CDR3 spans 15 amino acids. The germline gives CDR1 SGDLS, CDR2 YYNGEE. The CDR3 protein is CASRLGGLADNEQFF. The CDR3 DNA follows: TGTGCCAGCAGGTTGGGTGGACTAGCGGACAATGAGCAGTTCTTC.

The chain links TRBV10-2 to TRBJ1-4; D remains ambiguous. The germline V and J ends were trimmed by 5 bases and 0 bases, with 10 bases remaining between them. Germline CDR1 WSHSY, CDR2 SAAADI. This CDR3 contains 15 residues. In nucleotides, the CDR3 is TGCGCCAGCAGTCACTCCACGGCAACTAATGAAAAACTGTTTTTT. It is translated as CASSHSTATNEKLFF.

This chain joins TRBV5-1 and TRBJ2-7; TRBD1 matches 7 bases. Germline assignment: CDR1 SGHRS and CDR2 YFSETQ. The CDR3 consists of 14 residues. The J segment lost 5 bases and the V segment lost 0 bases, leaving 5 bases of the junction unmatched. CDR3 protein: CASSLADRVHEQYF. The CDR3 nucleotides are TGCGCCAGCAGCTTGGCCGACAGGGTTCACGAGCAGTACTTC.

This chain uses TRBV4-3 with TRBJ2-6; no firm D call. V was clipped by 0 bases and J by 4 bases, with 10 bases between them. The CDR3 has 16 residues. The germline CDR1 and CDR2 sequences are LGHNA and YSLEER. CDR3 sequence (DNA): TGCGCCAGCAGCCAAGATCCCTCTATAGGGGCCAACGTCCTGACTTTC. Its translation is CASSQDPSIGANVLTF.